The T cell receptor beta chain described here comes from a study of T cell repertoires in cytomegalovirus infection. On the study more broadly: Public TCR beta signatures indicated both CMV infection and matching HLA type.

Study outcomes and limitations: In two of eight donors, the top clonotype was HLA-C-restricted CMV-specific. Cumulative frequency (of public TCR beta family members) identified carriers of CMV plus the relevant HLA.

Comment on this clonotype: Antigen: not known.

TCRdb re-analysed the reads in MiXCR, keeping a single row per CDR3 protein. The profile covers a few hundred thousand distinct CDR3 sequences, with about 23% appearing a single time and about 20% taken by the ten largest. CDR1 is SGHRS and CDR2 is YFSETQ in the germline V gene. Trimming removed 4 bases at V and 5 bases at J, with 10 bases between. This CDR3 has 13 residues. Sequenced material: CD8+ T cells from PBMCs. V gene TRBV5-1 combines with J gene TRBJ2-1, with D hard to call. This TCR came from a human donor in good health (CMV status not recorded). Some clones in this sample may be carry-over from other donors' samples. The CDR3 DNA is TGCGCCAGCAGCCCACGGTCTCACAATGAGCAGTTCTTC. It encodes CASSPRSHNEQFF.